Following are 13 T cell receptor beta chains from one sample sequenced in a study of regulatory dendritic cells for organ transplantation. Only in-frame clones appear in the TCRdb table, and some are missing; sequencing was by immunoSEQ multiplex PCR. The sample records 18,000 or so clones, around 85% being singletons. CFSE-labeled sorted T cells met regulatory or mature dendritic cells for 5 days. No antigen is known for these receptors. Sequences were obtained from memory CD4+ T cells from blood cultured with regulatory dendritic cells. Subset defined: CD45RO+ memory T cells. These receptor sequences come from a human donor in good health.

In its sample, this clone was seen a few times. V gene TRBV14 combines with J gene TRBJ1-2, with D maybe TRBD1 (5 bases). With 0 bases removed from V and 4 bases from J, the gap between germline ends came to 12 bases. The CDR3 contains 15 residues. CDR1 is SGHDN and CDR2 is FVKESK in the germline V gene. The CDR3 here is CASSQDRGGTYGYTF. The CDR3 nucleotides read TGTGCCAGCAGCCAAGATCGCGGGGGAACCTATGGCTACACCTTC.

This chain joins TRBV28 and TRBJ1-1; D perhaps matches TRBD1 (5 bases). CDR3 length: 15 residues. Trimming took 6 bases from V and 3 from J, leaving 17 bases between them. Germline V CDR1 and CDR2: MDHEN, SYDVKM. The CDR3 DNA follows: TGTGCCAGCAGCCAAAAACTCACAGGTTACACTGAAGCTTTCTTT. It is translated as CASSQKLTGYTEAFF.

CDR3 region: CASSQGLAGVKIGELFF. For the CDR3, the DNA is TGCGCCAGCAGCCAGGGACTAGCGGGAGTTAAGATCGGGGAGCTGTTTTTT. The chain recombines TRBV4-3 with TRBJ2-2; 14 bases map to TRBD2. Germline-derived CDR1 and CDR2 are LGHNA and YSLEER. CDR3 length equals 17 residues. After removal of 3 bases from V and 7 bases from J, the junction contained 7 bases not matched to a gene.

The V and J genes are TRBV7-8 and TRBJ1-5; D may be TRBD1 (5 bases). The CDR3 covers 16 residues. The germline gives CDR1 SGHVS, CDR2 FQNEAQ. V lost 1 base, J lost 6 bases, and 16 bases lay in between. CDR3 DNA: TGTGCCAGCAGCTTAGTTTCGGCGGGGCTGGGTCAGCCCCAGCATTTT. This sequence encodes CASSLVSAGLGQPQHF.

This chain uses TRBV18 with TRBJ2-5; the D gene is possibly TRBD2 (6 bases). V was cut by 3 bases and J by 4 bases, with 9 bases left in between. Germline V gene sequence: CDR1 KGHSH, CDR2 LQKENI. CDR3 length equals 13 residues. The CDR3 DNA is TGTGCCAGCTCACCCGGGGGAGGAGAGACCCAGTACTTC. It specifies CASSPGGGETQYF.

The rearrangement joins TRBV11-2 to TRBJ1-2; D is possibly TRBD1 (5 bases). Trimming took off 5 bases at V and 5 bases at J, with 18 bases between the two ends. The CDR3 consists of 15 residues. Germline CDR1 is SGHAT and CDR2 is FQNNGV. This CDR3 reads CASSPDRWGRYGYTF. As DNA, the CDR3 is TGTGCCAGCAGCCCTGATCGTTGGGGCCGGTATGGCTACACCTTC.

This clone was counted only a few times. V is TRBV27 and J is TRBJ1-6; D perhaps matches TRBD1 (5 bases). The CDR3 runs to 14 residues. V was trimmed by 3 bases and J by 10 bases, leaving 13 bases between them. Germline values: CDR1 MNHEY, CDR2 SMNVEV (reference sequence). The CDR3 region is CASSLSGSWSPLHF. CDR3 DNA sequence: TGTGCCAGCAGTTTGTCAGGGTCGTGGTCACCCCTCCACTTT.

The genes are TRBV7-2 and TRBJ1-1, with D unresolved. This CDR3 has 13 residues. The ends were cut back, 1 base at V and 8 bases at J, with 11 bases in the middle. The germline CDR1 and CDR2 sequences are SGHTA and FQGNSA. The DNA for the CDR3 is TGTGCCAGCAGCTTAGTTAGGACCGGGGAAGCTTTCTTT. This gives the protein CASSLVRTGEAFF. The full variable domain, in which reference TRBV7-2 and TRBJ1-1 provide the parts outside the CDR3, is GAGVSQSPSNKVTEKGKDVELRCDPISGHTALYWYRQSLGQGLEFLIYFQGNSAPDKSGLPSDRFSAERTGGSVSTLTIQRTQQEDSAVYLCASSLVRTGEAFFGQGTRLTVV.

The gene calls are TRBV10-3 and TRBJ2-2, with a tentative D call TRBD2 (5 bases). Germline V gene data show CDR1 as ENHRY and CDR2 as SYGVKD. The CDR3 length is 14 residues. With 8 bases removed from V and 2 bases from J, the gap between germline ends came to 12 bases. CDR3 protein: CAIALRGNTGELFF. The CDR3 DNA reads as TGTGCCATCGCCTTACGGGGTAACACCGGGGAGCTGTTTTTT.

V gene TRBV6-5 combines with J gene TRBJ1-2; 7 bases are a match to TRBD1. Losses at the gene ends were 2 bases for V and 6 bases for J; bases not matched to a gene: 3. CDR3 size: 13 residues. Germline assignment: CDR1 MNHEY and CDR2 SVGAGI. The DNA for the CDR3 is TGTGCCAGCAGTTACCTAGGGGGCGATGGCTACACCTTC. This sequence encodes CASSYLGGDGYTF.

This rearrangement joins TRBV27 to TRBJ2-3; TRBD2 is a possible D gene (5 bases). The V gene lost 3 bases and the J gene lost 2 bases, with 12 bases spanning the gap. CDR1 and CDR2 (germline): MNHEY, SMNVEV (reference sequence). The CDR3 runs 15 residues. CDR3 region: CASSLRRSPTDTQYF. The CDR3 DNA reads as TGTGCCAGCAGTTTGCGGAGGTCCCCCACAGATACGCAGTATTTT.

V is TRBV5-4 and J is TRBJ2-3; D not certain. The CDR3 is 13 residues long. CDR1 is SGHNT and CDR2 is YYREEE in the germline V gene (reference sequence). V lost 4 bases, J lost 0 bases, and 6 bases lay in between. CDR3 protein: CASSKQSTDTQYF. DNA of the CDR3: TGTGCCAGCAGCAAACAGAGCACAGATACGCAGTATTTT. Full variable domain (remainder filled in from reference TRBV5-4 and TRBJ2-3): ETGVTQSPTHLIKTRGQQVTLRCSSQSGHNTVSWYQQALGQGPQFIFQYYREEENGRGNFPPRFSGLQFPNYSSELNVNALELDDSALYLCASSKQSTDTQYFGPGTRLTVL.

Worth noting for this clone: Other DNA sequences within the sample encode an identical CDR3. The chain uses TRBV30 and TRBJ1-5; the D is unclear. CDR3 length equals 14 residues. Germline CDR1 is GTSNPN and CDR2 is SVGIG (reference sequence). V lost 0 bases and J lost 0, with 6 bases in between. CDR3: CAWSVSGSNQPQHF. The CDR3 DNA sequence: TGTGCCTGGAGTGTTTCCGGTAGCAATCAGCCCCAGCATTTT.